One and the same sample provided the 20 T cell receptor beta chains below, sequenced in a study of patients and donors after allogeneic stem cell transplantation. TCRdb analysed the RT-PCR reads with MiXCR anew, one entry per CDR3 protein. Here the sample spans some 230,000 distinct CDR3 sequences, approximately 14% being singletons. Sequencing was carried out using blood, either unsorted or a sorted T cell fraction (not recorded which). These receptors were collected from a human donor who was either an allogeneic HSCT recipient or a stem cell or donor lymphocyte infusion donor (not recorded which). It is not recorded whose cells these are; they may come from a transplant donor.

The CDR3: CASSPRDRGLNEQFF. The CDR3 DNA sequence: TGTGCCAGCAGCCCCCGGGACAGGGGGCTCAATGAGCAGTTCTTC. The chain has TRBV11-2 and TRBJ2-1, with TRBD1 identical over 12 bases. The CDR3 consists of 15 residues. Germline-derived CDR1 and CDR2 are SGHAT and FQNNGV. With V trimmed by 5 bases and J by 6 bases, 5 bases remained unmatched.

This clonotype was seen many times. V and J are TRBV28 and TRBJ1-5; no firm D call. The CDR3 consists of 13 residues. V was clipped by 7 bases and J by 5 bases, with 12 bases between them. Looked up from germline, CDR1 is MDHEN and CDR2 is SYDVKM. CDR3 residues: CASTLYKDQPQHF. The CDR3 DNA is TGTGCCAGCACCCTTTATAAGGATCAGCCCCAGCATTTT.

This clonotype was found many times. A much bigger clone sits one base away, suggesting this may be a read error. The gene calls are TRBV6-2 or TRBV6-3 and TRBJ2-7; no definite D call. Between the trimmed V and J ends, which lost 6 bases and 0 bases, there was a span of 3 bases. CDR1 is MNHEY and CDR2 is SVGEGT in the germline V gene. The CDR3 runs 11 residues. The CDR3 DNA sequence: TGTGCCAGCAGCATCTCCTACGAGCAGTACTTC. This sequence encodes CASSISYEQYF.

This clonotype was seen a few times. The chain employs TRBV5-8 and TRBJ2-5; 9 bases agree with TRBD1. V trimming: 0 bases; J trimming: 4 bases; junction bases outside the gene matches: 4. Germline-derived CDR1 and CDR2 are SGHTS and YDEGEE. The CDR3 is made up of 15 amino acids. Here the CDR3 DNA reads TGTGCCAGCAGCTTGGGGGACAGGGACACAGAGACCCAGTACTTC. This encodes CASSLGDRDTETQYF. The whole variable domain, filled in from reference TRBV5-8 and TRBJ2-5, reads EAGVTQSPTHLIKTRGQQATLRCSPISGHTSVYWYQQALGLGLQFLLWYDEGEERNRGNFPPRFSGRQFPNYSSELNVNALELEDSALYLCASSLGDRDTETQYFGPGTRLLVL.

This clonotype has a handful of counts. The genes are TRBV12-3 or TRBV12-4 and TRBJ1-4; 7 nucleotides agree with TRBD1. CDR3 length equals 13 residues. V was clipped by 6 bases and J by 10 bases; unmatched bases: 8. CDR3: CASSIGQVGKLFF. The CDR3 coding sequence is TGTGCCAGCAGCATCGGACAGGTGGGAAAACTGTTTTTT.

There are a few counts of this clonotype. The chain recombines TRBV7-9 with TRBJ2-7; 12 nucleotides match TRBD2. Germline V CDR1 and CDR2: SEHNR, FQNEAQ (reference sequence). V dropped 2 bases and J dropped 3; count of bases not matched to a gene: 5. The CDR3 consists of 16 residues. The CDR3 DNA is TGTGCCAGCAGCTTATTGACTAGCGGGAGTCACTACGAGCAGTACTTC. Its translation is CASSLLTSGSHYEQYF.

This clonotype appeared many times. The rearrangement joins TRBV3-1 to TRBJ2-3; D unclear. Germline CDR1 and CDR2: LGHDT and YNNKEL (reference sequence). The V end was cut by 3 bases, the J end by 0 bases, with 7 bases between. The CDR3 has 14 amino acids. CDR3 sequence: CASSQAASTDTQYF. The CDR3 nucleotides read TGTGCCAGCAGCCAGGCAGCAAGCACAGATACGCAGTATTTT.

This clonotype was seen only a few times. This chain connects TRBV15 to TRBJ2-1; 11 bases are shared with TRBD1. V was pared by 4 bases and J by 6 bases, with 5 bases of the junction left unmatched. The CDR3 is made up of 15 amino acids. Germline V gene lookup returns CDR1 LNHNV and CDR2 YYDKDF (reference sequence). The CDR3 is CATSNGQGASNEQFF. CDR3 nucleotides: TGTGCCACCAGCAACGGACAGGGGGCATCCAATGAGCAGTTCTTC.

The chain couples TRBV7-2 to TRBJ2-1; 9 positions agree with TRBD1. Trimming took 5 bases from V and 4 from J; bases not matched to a gene: 6. Per the germline V gene, CDR1 is SGHTA and CDR2 is FQGNSA. The CDR3 consists of 15 residues. CDR3 nucleotides: TGTGCCAGCAGCAGTGGGACAGGGTTTTACAATGAGCAGTTCTTC. This gives the protein CASSSGTGFYNEQFF.

In its sample, this clonotype was seen many times. V usage is TRBV18 and J usage is TRBJ2-1; TRBD2 matches at 8 bases. Looked up from germline, CDR1 is KGHSH and CDR2 is LQKENI. The CDR3 is made up of 14 amino acids. Trimming took 8 bases from V and 0 from J; bases not matched to a gene: 3. The CDR3 bases are TGTGCCAGCCGGAGCGGGAGCTCCTACAATGAGCAGTTCTTC. Amino acid sequence: CASRSGSSYNEQFF. Filled out from reference TRBV18 and TRBJ2-1, the complete variable domain reads NAGVMQNPRHLVRRRGQEARLRCSPMKGHSHVYWYRQLPEEGLKFMVYLQKENIIDESGMPKERFSAEFPKEGPSILRIQQVVRGDSAAYFCASRSGSSYNEQFFGPGTRLTVL.

This clonotype was observed at least ten times. In nucleotides, the CDR3 is TGCAGTGCTAGAGATCCGAAGGGAAACTACGAGCAGTACTTC. Amino acid sequence: CSARDPKGNYEQYF. This chain uses TRBV20-1 with TRBJ2-7; D remains ambiguous. The V end was cut by 0 bases, the J end by 3 bases, with 12 bases between. Germline lookup yields CDR1 DFQATT and CDR2 SNEGSKA (reference sequence). The CDR3 runs 14 residues.

The rearrangement uses TRBV5-1 and TRBJ1-1; D is uncertain. Germline values: CDR1 SGHRS, CDR2 YFSETQ. CDR3 size: 13 residues. V was pared by 4 bases and J by 8 bases, with 15 bases between. The CDR3 nucleotides are TGCGCCAGCAGCCCGTACGGGAATTCGGAAGCTTTCTTT. It encodes CASSPYGNSEAFF.

At least ten counts were recorded for this clonotype. The chain is built from TRBV5-1 and TRBJ2-7; D gene ambiguous. V was trimmed by 0 bases and J by 5 bases, leaving 12 bases between them. The CDR3 loop spans 14 amino acids. Germline values: CDR1 SGHRS, CDR2 YFSETQ. CDR3 nucleotide sequence: TGCGCCAGCAGCTTGGGGGGTACTGTCCACGAGCAGTACTTC. Protein sequence: CASSLGGTVHEQYF.

The chain couples TRBV7-9 to TRBJ1-5, with D uncertain. V dropped 1 base and J dropped 9 bases, with 7 bases sitting between them. This CDR3 contains 12 residues. Germline CDR1 is SEHNR and CDR2 is FQNEAQ (reference sequence). The CDR3 spells CASSLETGPQHF. CDR3 coding DNA: TGTGCCAGCAGCTTAGAGACGGGGCCCCAGCATTTT.

In this sample, this clonotype turned up a few times. The CDR3 DNA reads TGTGCCAGTAGTCCCGGGACAGGCGCTAACTATGGCTACACCTTC. This sequence encodes CASSPGTGANYGYTF. J is TRBJ1-2 and V is TRBV19; 8 nucleotides agree with TRBD1. J lost 0 bases, V lost 5 bases, and 5 bases had no gene match. The CDR3 contains 15 residues. CDR1 is LNHDA, CDR2 SQIVND, per germline (reference sequence).

The V call is TRBV5-1, the J call TRBJ2-5, with D perhaps given as TRBD1 or TRBD2 (5 bases each). The CDR3 spans 13 residues. Trimming stripped 1 base from V and 4 bases from J, with 8 bases between. Germline V gene data show CDR1 as SGHRS and CDR2 as YFSETQ. The CDR3 nucleotides read TGCGCCAGCAGCTTGAAGGGGAGAGAGACCCAGTACTTC. Protein product: CASSLKGRETQYF.

J is TRBJ1-6 and V is TRBV6-5; D is possibly TRBD1 (5 bases). The CDR3 sequence is 16 residues long. In germline, CDR1 is MNHEY, CDR2 SVGAGI. Trimming pared 0 bases from V and 7 bases from J, leaving 13 bases between. The chain's CDR3 is CASSYSWGGGNSPLHF. CDR3 DNA: TGTGCCAGCAGTTACTCTTGGGGGGGAGGCAATTCACCCCTCCACTTT.

This clonotype has a count of ten or more. J is TRBJ1-1 and V is TRBV2, with D hard to call. The germline gives CDR1 SNHLY, CDR2 FYNNEI. The V gene lost 8 bases and the J gene lost 1 base, with 11 bases spanning the gap. The CDR3 is 13 amino acids. The CDR3 reads CASLVLANTEAFF. The CDR3 region has the DNA TGTGCCAGCTTGGTCCTGGCGAACACTGAAGCTTTCTTT.

This clonotype occurred a few times. V and J are TRBV10-3 and TRBJ2-7; possible D gene TRBD1, 5 bases. Germline V CDR1 and CDR2: ENHRY, SYGVKD. The CDR3 has 13 residues. Deletions cut 3 bases from V and 4 bases from J, with 10 bases between. The CDR3 is CAISDNRFYEQYF. DNA of the CDR3: TGTGCCATCAGTGATAACAGGTTTTACGAGCAGTACTTC.

The chain combines TRBV20-1 with TRBJ2-2, with 8 bases matching TRBD2. The CDR3 loop spans 14 amino acids. The ends lost 0 bases at V and 8 bases at J; junction bases unmatched: 5. From germline, CDR1 is DFQATT and CDR2 SNEGSKA (reference sequence). CDR3 in amino acids: CSARDQRGIGELFF. The CDR3 DNA is TGCAGTGCTAGAGATCAGCGGGGGATTGGGGAGCTGTTTTTT.